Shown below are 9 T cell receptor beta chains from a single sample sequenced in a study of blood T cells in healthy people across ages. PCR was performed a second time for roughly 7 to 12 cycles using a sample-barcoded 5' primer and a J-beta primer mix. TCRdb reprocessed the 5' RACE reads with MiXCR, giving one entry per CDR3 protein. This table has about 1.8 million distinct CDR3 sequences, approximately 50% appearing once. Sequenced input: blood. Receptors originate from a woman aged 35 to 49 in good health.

CDR3 sequence reads: CASSLRPAGDGNEQFF. CDR3 in DNA: TGTGCCAGCAGCTTAAGACCGGCAGGGGATGGCAATGAGCAGTTCTTC. This chain links TRBV7-2 with TRBJ2-1; possibly TRBD1 for D (6 bases). V lost 2 bases and J lost 6, with 17 bases in between. The CDR3 is made up of 16 amino acids. Germline V gives CDR1 SGHTA, CDR2 FQGNSA.

For the CDR3, the DNA is TGCAGTGCCTGGGTAGCGGGGGGGATGTACAATGAGCAGTACTTC. This codes for CSAWVAGGMYNEQYF. The chain joins TRBV20-1 to TRBJ2-1; 11 bases fit TRBD2. Judging by the DNA end, TRBJ2-7 fits better; the J call may be wrong. This CDR3 is 15 amino acids long. CDR1 is DFQATT and CDR2 is SNEGSKA in the germline V gene (reference sequence).

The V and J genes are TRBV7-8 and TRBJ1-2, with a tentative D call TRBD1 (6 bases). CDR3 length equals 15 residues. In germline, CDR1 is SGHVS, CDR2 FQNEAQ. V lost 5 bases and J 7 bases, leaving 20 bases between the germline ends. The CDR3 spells CASSTMDSPPGGYTF. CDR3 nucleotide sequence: TGTGCCAGCAGCACAATGGACAGTCCCCCCGGTGGCTACACCTTC.

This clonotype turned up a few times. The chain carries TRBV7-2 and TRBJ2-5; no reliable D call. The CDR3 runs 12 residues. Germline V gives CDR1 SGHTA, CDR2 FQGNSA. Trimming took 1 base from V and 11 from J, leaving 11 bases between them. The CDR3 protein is CASSLERFGQYF. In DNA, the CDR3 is TGTGCCAGCAGCTTAGAGAGGTTTGGGCAGTACTTC.

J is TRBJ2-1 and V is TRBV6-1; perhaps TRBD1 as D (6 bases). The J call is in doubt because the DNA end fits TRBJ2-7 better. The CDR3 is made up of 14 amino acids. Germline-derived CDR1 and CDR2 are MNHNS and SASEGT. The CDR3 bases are TGTGCCAGCAGGCCACAGGGTTTAACCTACGAGCAGTACTTC. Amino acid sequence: CASRPQGLTYEQYF.

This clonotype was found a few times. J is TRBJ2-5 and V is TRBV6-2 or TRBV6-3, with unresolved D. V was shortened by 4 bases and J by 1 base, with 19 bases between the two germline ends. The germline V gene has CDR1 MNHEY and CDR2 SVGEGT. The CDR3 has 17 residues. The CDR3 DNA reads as TGTGCCAGCAGTTTTTCCCTTCGCGGTCCCCGCCAAGAGACCCAGTACTTC. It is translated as CASSFSLRGPRQETQYF.

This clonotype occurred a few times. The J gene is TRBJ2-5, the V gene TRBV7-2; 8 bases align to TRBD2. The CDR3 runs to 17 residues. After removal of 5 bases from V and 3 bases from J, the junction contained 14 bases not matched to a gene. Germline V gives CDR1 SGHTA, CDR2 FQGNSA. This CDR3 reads CASSRFERGLAKETQYF. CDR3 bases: TGTGCCAGCAGCCGCTTCGAGCGGGGGTTAGCTAAAGAGACCCAGTACTTC.

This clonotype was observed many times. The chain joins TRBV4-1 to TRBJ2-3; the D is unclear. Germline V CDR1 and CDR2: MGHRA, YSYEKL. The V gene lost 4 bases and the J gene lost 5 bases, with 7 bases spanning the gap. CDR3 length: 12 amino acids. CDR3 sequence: CASSPMGDTQYF. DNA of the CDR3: TGCGCCAGCAGCCCCATGGGAGATACGCAGTATTTT.

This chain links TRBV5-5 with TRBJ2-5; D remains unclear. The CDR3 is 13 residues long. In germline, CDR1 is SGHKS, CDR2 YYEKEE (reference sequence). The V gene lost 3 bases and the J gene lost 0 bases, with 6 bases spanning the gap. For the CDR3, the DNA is TGTGCCAGCAGCTCAGAGGACCAAGAGACCCAGTACTTC. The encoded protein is CASSSEDQETQYF.